One T cell receptor (beta chain) is described in this entry. The entry originates in a study of blood T cell repertoires in COVID-19. Study at large: In each case, the material was cDNA or gDNA derived from T cells, B-cell-depleted T cells, or PBMCs.

Per germline, CDR1 SGHVS and CDR2 FNYEAQ. V lost 5 bases, J lost 6 bases, and 8 bases lay in between. CDR3 size: 11 residues. Method: immunoSEQ multiplex PCR; TCRdb's copy keeps in-frame clones and lacks some. The table has roughly 220,000 clones, 84% seen once. The material sequenced was peripheral blood. This receptor was identified in a woman in her 30s who had recovered from COVID-19. The chain has TRBV7-6 and TRBJ2-7; a possible D gene is TRBD1 (6 bases). The CDR3 spells CASSQGLEQYF. In nucleotides, the CDR3 is TGTGCCAGCAGCCAGGGGCTCGAGCAGTACTTC.